This T cell receptor beta chain originates from a study of CD8 T cells in Susac syndrome. Random hexamers primed reverse transcription of 0.5 to 1 ug RNA. TCRdb passed the immunoSEQ multiplex PCR reads through MiXCR, listing each CDR3 protein once. The sample has about 76,000 distinct CDR3 sequences, 91% seen once. V lost 4 bases to trimming and J lost 0 bases; unmatched junction nucleotides: 5. Germline assignment: CDR1 MNHEY and CDR2 SVGAGI. The length of the CDR3 is 16 residues. Sequenced material: CD8+ T cells from PBMCs. The chain joins TRBV6-5 to TRBJ2-3; 9 bases map to TRBD2. The sequence was collected from a human donor with multiple sclerosis. This CDR3 is CASSSFTSGSTDTQYF. CDR3 coding DNA: TGTGCCAGCAGTTCCTTCACTAGCGGGAGCACAGATACGCAGTATTTT.